This is a list of T cell receptor beta chains from one sample in a study of T cell repertoires in aging, cancer and after chemotherapy. TCRdb independently ran MiXCR on the multiplex PCR reads; one entry per CDR3 protein. The repertoire includes roughly 7,000 distinct CDR3 sequences, 40% of them detected once, and about 15% sits in the top ten. What was sequenced was blood. These receptors all stem from a human donor in good health. Both conserved end residues are part of each CDR3. The D gene is left open where the match is weak. Clone size is not always given. Where it is, it says once, few, many or a class for expanded clones.

j_gene: TRBJ2-5
len: 13
d_gene: NA
v_gene: TRBV29-1
abundance: few
CDR3nt: TGCAGCGTTGTTACCACCTATCAAGAGACCCAGTACTTC
CDR3aa: CSVVTTYQETQYF

j_gene: TRBJ1-5
len: 14
d_gene: NA
v_gene: TRBV12-3/TRBV12-4
abundance: few
CDR3nt: TGTGCCAGCACCCGGGGAGGGGGCAATCAGCCCCAGCATTTT
CDR3aa: CASTRGGGNQPQHF

j_gene: TRBJ2-3
len: 13
d_gene: NA
v_gene: TRBV6-2/TRBV6-3
abundance: few
CDR3nt: TGTGCCAGCAGTTACCTGGGCACAGATACGCAGTATTTT
CDR3aa: CASSYLGTDTQYF

j_gene: TRBJ2-7
len: 13
d_gene: NA
v_gene: TRBV5-1
abundance: NA
CDR3nt: TGCGCCAGCAGCTTCGACACAACCTACGAGCAGTACTTC
CDR3aa: CASSFDTTYEQYF

j_gene: TRBJ1-2
len: 17
d_gene: NA
v_gene: TRBV11-2
abundance: few
CDR3nt: TGTGCCAGCAGCTTAGGATCCGGCAGGTTAAATAACTATGGCTACACCTTC
CDR3aa: CASSLGSGRLNNYGYTF

j_gene: TRBJ1-4
len: 13
d_gene: NA
v_gene: TRBV30
abundance: few
CDR3nt: TGTGCCTGGAGGTTACAGGGTTCTGAAAAACTGTTTTTT
CDR3aa: CAWRLQGSEKLFF

j_gene: TRBJ2-7
len: 12
d_gene: NA
v_gene: TRBV12-3/TRBV12-4
abundance: few
CDR3nt: TGTGCCAGCAGTTCCCAGGGTTACGAGCAGTACTTC
CDR3aa: CASSSQGYEQYF

j_gene: TRBJ2-3
len: 15
d_gene: TRBD1
v_gene: TRBV19
abundance: NA
CDR3nt: TGTGCCAGTAGCCAAAGGGGGCCGCGCACAGATACGCAGTATTTT
CDR3aa: CASSQRGPRTDTQYF

j_gene: TRBJ2-5
len: 13
d_gene: NA
v_gene: TRBV30
abundance: few
CDR3nt: TGTGCCTGGAGTGAACAGTTCGGGGAGACCCAGTACTTC
CDR3aa: CAWSEQFGETQYF

j_gene: TRBJ2-5
len: 15
d_gene: TRBD1
v_gene: TRBV7-2
abundance: NA
CDR3nt: TGTGCCAGCAGCCCCCGACAGGGAAGGCAAGAGACCCAGTACTTC
CDR3aa: CASSPRQGRQETQYF

j_gene: TRBJ2-7
len: 12
d_gene: NA
v_gene: TRBV7-9
abundance: NA
CDR3nt: TGTGCCAGCAGTCCGAGGGTCCACGAGCAGTACTTC
CDR3aa: CASSPRVHEQYF

j_gene: TRBJ1-1
len: 13
d_gene: NA
v_gene: TRBV6-2/TRBV6-3
abundance: NA
CDR3nt: TGTGCCAGCAGTTACTTACCGACTGGTGAAGCTTTCTTT
CDR3aa: CASSYLPTGEAFF

j_gene: TRBJ1-5
len: 15
d_gene: NA
v_gene: TRBV6-1
abundance: NA
CDR3nt: TGTGCCAGCAGTGAAGTGGACGCTAGCAATCAGCCCCAGCATTTT
CDR3aa: CASSEVDASNQPQHF

j_gene: TRBJ1-2
len: 16
d_gene: NA
v_gene: TRBV4-1
abundance: NA
CDR3nt: TGCGCCAGCAGCCCCCGGCTTCGGATCGGGGGAGATGGCTACACCTTC
CDR3aa: CASSPRLRIGGDGYTF

j_gene: TRBJ1-2
len: 13
d_gene: NA
v_gene: TRBV6-1
abundance: NA
CDR3nt: TGTGCCAACAGGTTTCCGGACCACTATGGCTACACCTTC
CDR3aa: CANRFPDHYGYTF

j_gene: TRBJ2-6
len: 17
d_gene: NA
v_gene: TRBV4-3
abundance: NA
CDR3nt: TGCGCCAGCAGCCACCAGTTGGGGGCAGCTGGGGCCAACGTCCTGACTTTC
CDR3aa: CASSHQLGAAGANVLTF

j_gene: TRBJ2-1
len: 15
d_gene: TRBD1
v_gene: TRBV7-9
abundance: NA
CDR3nt: TGTGCCAGCACCCTGGGACAGGGCTCCTACAATGAGCAGTTCTTC
CDR3aa: CASTLGQGSYNEQFF

j_gene: TRBJ2-7
len: 15
d_gene: NA
v_gene: TRBV11-2
abundance: NA
CDR3nt: TGTGCCAGCAGCTTTTTCGGGGGAGACTCCTACGAGCAGTACTTC
CDR3aa: CASSFFGGDSYEQYF

j_gene: TRBJ1-2
len: 16
d_gene: NA
v_gene: TRBV6-2/TRBV6-3
abundance: NA
CDR3nt: TGTGCCAGCAGTTCACTCGAAGGGGCAGAGGACTATGGCTACACCTTC
CDR3aa: CASSSLEGAEDYGYTF

j_gene: TRBJ1-1
len: 15
d_gene: TRBD1
v_gene: TRBV6-5
abundance: few
CDR3nt: TGTGCCAGCAGTTATGGGGACAGGGTGAACACTGAAGCTTTCTTT
CDR3aa: CASSYGDRVNTEAFF

j_gene: TRBJ1-2
len: 11
d_gene: NA
v_gene: TRBV5-1
abundance: NA
CDR3nt: TGCGCCAGCAGCGGGCCCTATGGCTACACCTTC
CDR3aa: CASSGPYGYTF

j_gene: TRBJ1-5
len: 15
d_gene: NA
v_gene: TRBV6-2/TRBV6-3
abundance: NA
CDR3nt: TGTGCCAGCAGTTACTTAGGACGGATCAATCAGCCCCAGCATTTT
CDR3aa: CASSYLGRINQPQHF

j_gene: TRBJ2-1
len: 16
d_gene: TRBD1
v_gene: TRBV7-3
abundance: NA
CDR3nt: TGTGCCAGCAGCTCTCCAGGACAGGGGGCTACGAATGAGCAGTTCTTC
CDR3aa: CASSSPGQGATNEQFF

j_gene: TRBJ2-2
len: 13
d_gene: TRBD1
v_gene: TRBV6-4
abundance: NA
CDR3nt: TGTGCCAGGATGGACAGGGACACCGGGGAGCTGTTTTTT
CDR3aa: CARMDRDTGELFF

j_gene: TRBJ2-5
len: 13
d_gene: NA
v_gene: TRBV27
abundance: NA
CDR3nt: TGTGCCAGCAGTCCTCCGGGCCAAGAGACCCAGTACTTC
CDR3aa: CASSPPGQETQYF

j_gene: TRBJ1-2
len: 15
d_gene: TRBD1
v_gene: TRBV12-5
abundance: NA
CDR3nt: TGTGCTAGTGGTCTCCTCCCCGGGACAGGGACAGGCTACACCTTC
CDR3aa: CASGLLPGTGTGYTF

j_gene: TRBJ1-5
len: 16
d_gene: NA
v_gene: TRBV15
abundance: few
CDR3nt: TGTGCCACCAGCAGAGGGACCGTTGTTCTAGATCAGCCCCAGCATTTT
CDR3aa: CATSRGTVVLDQPQHF

j_gene: TRBJ2-3
len: 12
d_gene: NA
v_gene: TRBV5-4
abundance: NA
CDR3nt: TGTGCCAGCAGCTTGGAAGCGAATACGCAGTATTTT
CDR3aa: CASSLEANTQYF

j_gene: TRBJ2-1
len: 14
d_gene: TRBD1
v_gene: TRBV29-1
abundance: few
CDR3nt: TGCAGCGTTGATACCGGGACAGGGGACAATGAGCAGTTCTTC
CDR3aa: CSVDTGTGDNEQFF

j_gene: TRBJ2-3
len: 14
d_gene: TRBD1
v_gene: TRBV5-1
abundance: NA
CDR3nt: TGCGCCAGCAGCAAGGCAGGGGGCCGGGATACGCAGTATTTT
CDR3aa: CASSKAGGRDTQYF

j_gene: TRBJ2-7
len: 11
d_gene: NA
v_gene: TRBV10-2
abundance: NA
CDR3nt: TGCGCCAGCAGCCGAGGCTACGAGCAGTACTTC
CDR3aa: CASSRGYEQYF

j_gene: TRBJ2-5
len: 14
d_gene: TRBD2
v_gene: TRBV7-2
abundance: NA
CDR3nt: TGTGCCAGCAGCTTTGGCGGGGGGGCGGAGACCCAGTACTTC
CDR3aa: CASSFGGGAETQYF

j_gene: TRBJ2-1
len: 11
d_gene: NA
v_gene: TRBV11-2
abundance: NA
CDR3nt: TGTGCCAGCAGCACAGGCAATGAGCAGTTCTTC
CDR3aa: CASSTGNEQFF

j_gene: TRBJ1-2
len: 15
d_gene: NA
v_gene: TRBV6-5
abundance: few
CDR3nt: TGTGCCAGCAGTAAGGCTGGGGCAGTTAACTATGGCTACACCTTC
CDR3aa: CASSKAGAVNYGYTF

j_gene: TRBJ1-3
len: 17
d_gene: TRBD1
v_gene: TRBV20-1
abundance: few
CDR3nt: TGCAGTGCTAGAGGGGACAGGGACTACCTCTCTGGAAACACCATATATTTT
CDR3aa: CSARGDRDYLSGNTIYF

j_gene: TRBJ2-7
len: 12
d_gene: TRBD2
v_gene: TRBV20-1
abundance: NA
CDR3nt: TGCAGTGCCCCGGGACTAGCTGACGAGCAGTACTTC
CDR3aa: CSAPGLADEQYF

j_gene: TRBJ1-4
len: 16
d_gene: NA
v_gene: TRBV19
abundance: NA
CDR3nt: TGTGCCAGTAGTATTGTGTTTGGGGCGCTTGCTGAAAAACTGTTTTTT
CDR3aa: CASSIVFGALAEKLFF

j_gene: TRBJ1-5
len: 14
d_gene: NA
v_gene: TRBV6-1
abundance: few
CDR3nt: TGTGCCAGCAGTGACAGGAGGGGGGAACAGCCCCAGCATTTT
CDR3aa: CASSDRRGEQPQHF

j_gene: TRBJ2-3
len: 14
d_gene: TRBD1
v_gene: TRBV5-6
abundance: NA
CDR3nt: TGTGCCAGCAGCGGTCCAGGGGGCCTGGATACGCAGTATTTT
CDR3aa: CASSGPGGLDTQYF

j_gene: TRBJ2-3
len: 15
d_gene: TRBD2
v_gene: TRBV6-1
abundance: NA
CDR3nt: TGTGCCAGCAGTGAACTAGCGGGGGGCATGTATACGCAGTATTTT
CDR3aa: CASSELAGGMYTQYF

j_gene: TRBJ1-3
len: 14
d_gene: NA
v_gene: TRBV7-9
abundance: once
CDR3nt: TGTGCCAGCAGCCCCCGGAGTTCGTTAAACACCATATATTTT
CDR3aa: CASSPRSSLNTIYF

j_gene: TRBJ1-1
len: 13
d_gene: NA
v_gene: TRBV7-2
abundance: NA
CDR3nt: TGTGCCAGCAGCTTGGACACGAACACTGAAGCTTTCTTT
CDR3aa: CASSLDTNTEAFF

j_gene: TRBJ2-1
len: 15
d_gene: TRBD2
v_gene: TRBV7-2
abundance: few
CDR3nt: TGTGCCAGCAGCTCAGGGCTAGCGGTGATGGCTGAGCAGTTCTTC
CDR3aa: CASSSGLAVMAEQFF

j_gene: TRBJ2-3
len: 14
d_gene: NA
v_gene: TRBV19
abundance: NA
CDR3nt: TGTGCCAGTAGTATAGGTCAGGCCGGGGATACGCAGTATTTT
CDR3aa: CASSIGQAGDTQYF

j_gene: TRBJ2-7
len: 13
d_gene: NA
v_gene: TRBV20-1
abundance: NA
CDR3nt: TGCAGTTCTAGTGCCCGGGACACTTACGAGCAGTACTTC
CDR3aa: CSSSARDTYEQYF

j_gene: TRBJ2-7
len: 16
d_gene: TRBD2
v_gene: TRBV7-2
abundance: NA
CDR3nt: TGTGCCAGCAGCTTTGGCGGGGGGGCGGTATCCTACGAGCAGTACTTC
CDR3aa: CASSFGGGAVSYEQYF

j_gene: TRBJ1-2
len: 12
d_gene: NA
v_gene: TRBV12-3/TRBV12-4
abundance: NA
CDR3nt: TGTGCCAGCAGTTTCGGCACCTATGGCTACACCTTC
CDR3aa: CASSFGTYGYTF

j_gene: TRBJ2-1
len: 13
d_gene: NA
v_gene: TRBV14
abundance: NA
CDR3nt: TGTGCCAGCCCCCTGGCGGCGGGCTATGAGCAGTTCTTC
CDR3aa: CASPLAAGYEQFF